Listed here are 22 T cell receptor beta chains from one sample, sequenced in a study of T cell repertoires in cytomegalovirus infection. A single record per CDR3 protein comes from TCRdb applying MiXCR to the reads. The sample holds around 440,000 distinct CDR3 sequences; approximately 10% are singletons and the top ten take 10% to 13%. Sequencing was performed on PBMCs. The receptors come from a human donor in good health (CMV status not recorded). Some clones in this sample may be carry-over from other donors' samples.

Points on this clonotype: A read error is possible here, since a much larger clone lies one base away. V and J are TRBV20-1 and TRBJ2-1; 14 bases match TRBD2. V dropped 1 base and J dropped 8; count of bases not matched to a gene: 10. Germline values: CDR1 DFQATT, CDR2 SNEGSKA (reference sequence). The CDR3 is 17 amino acids. CDR3 sequence: CSARAGTSGGTFDEQFF. CDR3 bases: TGCAGTGCTAGAGCCGGGACTAGCGGGGGCACCTTCGATGAGCAGTTCTTC.

This clonotype was seen a handful of times. The gene calls are TRBV2 and TRBJ2-7; the match to TRBD2 covers 7 bases. Germline assignment: CDR1 SNHLY and CDR2 FYNNEI. This CDR3 contains 15 residues. V shed 4 bases, J shed 7 bases, and the junction held 13 bases outside the gene matches. The CDR3 nucleotides are TGTGCCAGCAGTGGGGAGGGGCCTCTTTCAAGTGAGCAGTACTTC. This gives the protein CASSGEGPLSSEQYF.

This clonotype was seen at least ten times. V and J are TRBV6-1 and TRBJ2-7; the match to TRBD1 covers 8 bases. From germline, CDR1 is MNHNS and CDR2 SASEGT. The CDR3 contains 15 residues. V shed 5 bases, J shed 0 bases, and the junction held 6 bases outside the gene matches. The CDR3 reads CASSLSGGDSYEQYF. CDR3 coding DNA: TGTGCCAGCAGTTTGTCAGGGGGCGACTCCTACGAGCAGTACTTC.

V and J are TRBV3-1 and TRBJ2-5, with 10 positions matching TRBD2. The J segment lost 6 bases and the V segment lost 5 bases, leaving 12 bases of the junction unmatched. CDR1 LGHDT and CDR2 YNNKEL come from the germline V gene (reference sequence). The CDR3 is 16 amino acids. CDR3 amino acids: CASSYSSSGRGKTQYF. The CDR3 DNA follows: TGTGCCAGCAGCTACAGTTCTAGCGGGAGAGGCAAGACCCAGTACTTC.

In the case of this clonotype: The conserved phenylalanine or tryptophan normally closing the CDR3 is absent here, so this likely arose from a read error. V is TRBV6-6 and J is TRBJ2-2; D remains ambiguous. Germline values: CDR1 MNHNY, CDR2 SVGAGI (reference sequence). CDR3 size: 13 residues. V shed 2 bases and J shed 6 bases, with 7 bases lying between them. In nucleotides, the CDR3 is TGTGCCAGCAGTTACCAGCTCTCCGGGGAGCTGTTTTTA. This gives the protein CASSYQLSGELFL.

This sequence joins TRBV2 and TRBJ2-4; 10 nucleotides line up with TRBD1. Losses at the gene ends were 6 bases for V and 9 bases for J; bases not matched to a gene: 20. CDR1 is SNHLY, CDR2 FYNNEI, per germline. The CDR3 is made up of 18 amino acids. For the CDR3, the DNA is TGTGCCAGCAGCACCCTTCTAACGGGACAGGGGATCGGACGCATTCAGTACTTC. Amino acids: CASSTLLTGQGIGRIQYF.

This clonotype was recorded at least ten times. The CDR3 reads CASRVSRTEAFF. As DNA, the CDR3 is TGTGCCAGCAGAGTATCAAGGACTGAAGCTTTCTTT. The chain carries TRBV6-1 and TRBJ1-1, with D uncertain. Germline CDR1 MNHNS, CDR2 SASEGT. Trimming left V 6 bases short and J 5 bases short, with 10 bases between. This CDR3 comprises 12 residues.

This clonotype was recorded a few times. The chain employs TRBV20-1 and TRBJ2-1, with 9 positions matching TRBD2. V lost 5 bases, J lost 2 bases, and 7 bases stayed unmatched. From germline, CDR1 is DFQATT and CDR2 SNEGSKA (reference sequence). This CDR3 spans 15 amino acids. CDR3 DNA sequence: TGCAGTGCTGTCTTTAGCGGGGGCCCCTACAATGAGCAGTTCTTC. It translates to CSAVFSGGPYNEQFF.

This clonotype was seen a handful of times. The chain joins TRBV19 to TRBJ2-3; 8 positions agree with TRBD2. This CDR3 region has 15 residues. CDR1 and CDR2 from the germline V gene are LNHDA and SQIVND (reference sequence). V lost 5 bases to trimming and J lost 6 bases; unmatched junction nucleotides: 10. CDR3 loop: CASSVGTSGMDTQYF. The CDR3 DNA sequence: TGTGCCAGTAGTGTAGGGACTAGTGGTATGGATACGCAGTATTTT.

V and J are TRBV9 and TRBJ2-1; 10 bases line up with TRBD2. V lost 0 bases, J lost 8 bases, and 5 bases stayed unmatched. The germline V gene has CDR1 SGDLS and CDR2 YYNGEE. This CDR3 contains 15 residues. The DNA of the CDR3 is TGTGCCAGCAGCGTAGTTAGCGGGGGGCCCCATGAGCAGTTCTTC. Encoded protein: CASSVVSGGPHEQFF.

This clonotype was observed a handful of times. The gene calls are TRBV2 and TRBJ2-3; D may be TRBD1 (6 bases). Looked up from germline, CDR1 is SNHLY and CDR2 is FYNNEI. The CDR3 consists of 15 residues. V was clipped by 7 bases and J by 2 bases, with 16 bases between them. Written as DNA, the CDR3 is TGTGCCAGCAAACTCAGAGGACAGTCCACAGATACGCAGTATTTT. Amino acid sequence: CASKLRGQSTDTQYF.

This clonotype has a count of ten or more. The rearrangement links TRBV6-1 to TRBJ2-7; D not resolved. Deletions cut 2 bases from V and 3 bases from J, with 5 bases between. The CDR3 consists of 12 residues. Per the germline V gene, CDR1 is MNHNS and CDR2 is SASEGT. This chain's CDR3 is CASSELGYEQYF. The CDR3 DNA follows: TGTGCCAGCAGTGAATTAGGCTACGAGCAGTACTTC.

This clonotype was counted ten times or more. The chain employs TRBV11-3 and TRBJ2-5; the D is unclear. Germline V lookup: CDR1 SGHNT, CDR2 YENEEA. Deletions cut 2 bases from V and 2 bases from J, with 12 bases between. The CDR3 contains 15 residues. This CDR3 is CASSLNKEWQETQYF. CDR3 sequence (DNA): TGTGCCAGCAGCTTAAACAAGGAGTGGCAAGAGACCCAGTACTTC.

On this clonotype: A much larger clone lies a single base off, so this may be a read error. The V call is TRBV20-1, the J call TRBJ2-7, with D perhaps matching TRBD1 (6 bases). Trimming took 7 bases from V and 8 from J, leaving 15 bases between them. Per germline, CDR1 DFQATT and CDR2 SNEGSKA (reference sequence). The length of the CDR3 is 11 residues. The CDR3 DNA sequence: TGCAGTGGACAGGTTGGATACAAGCAGTACTTC. Translating gives CSGQVGYKQYF.

The chain joins TRBV10-3 to TRBJ2-1, with a possible D match to TRBD2 (6 bases). V dropped 4 bases and J dropped 4 bases, with 11 bases sitting between them. CDR3 length: 14 amino acids. CDR1 and CDR2 (germline): ENHRY, SYGVKD. This chain's CDR3 is CAISASGPYNEQFF. As DNA, the CDR3 is TGTGCCATCAGTGCAAGCGGGCCGTACAATGAGCAGTTCTTC.

The V call is TRBV3-1, the J call TRBJ2-2, with D perhaps TRBD2 (5 bases). V gave up 6 bases and J gave up 6 bases, with 14 bases separating them. The germline gives CDR1 LGHDT, CDR2 YNNKEL (reference sequence). The CDR3 totals 14 residues. CDR3 sequence (DNA): TGTGCCAGCAGGTCGAGGGCCGATGCCGGGGAGCTGTTTTTT. Translated, it gives CASRSRADAGELFF.

This clonotype was seen repeatedly, ten times or more. The gene calls are TRBV28 and TRBJ2-7; tentatively, D is TRBD1 or TRBD2 (5 bases each). The CDR3 has 13 amino acids. Looked up from germline, CDR1 is MDHEN and CDR2 is SYDVKM. Trimming removed 6 bases from V and 2 bases from J, with 11 bases in between. The CDR3 here is CASSLSGPYEQYF. In DNA form, the CDR3 reads TGTGCCAGCAGCCTGTCGGGGCCCTACGAGCAGTACTTC.

CDR3 nucleotides: TGTGCCAGCCCCGAGGAGCAGGGCCAAGCAGATACGCAGTATTTT. The encoded protein is CASPEEQGQADTQYF. The chain is built from TRBV7-9 and TRBJ2-3, with a weak D call TRBD1 (5 bases). Germline CDR1 reads SEHNR; CDR2 reads FQNEAQ (reference sequence). V was pared by 8 bases and J by 4 bases, with 19 bases between. The CDR3 loop spans 15 amino acids.

This clonotype was recorded at least ten times. The V call is TRBV5-1, the J call TRBJ2-7, with D maybe TRBD2 (5 bases). The CDR3 sequence is 15 residues long. V lost 0 bases, J lost 5 bases, and 15 bases lay in between. CDR1 and CDR2 from the germline V gene are SGHRS and YFSETQ. CDR3 amino acids: CASSLETLASDEQYF. The CDR3 DNA follows: TGCGCCAGCAGCTTGGAGACGCTAGCTTCCGACGAGCAGTACTTC.

This clonotype was observed a handful of times. The V gene is TRBV4-2, the J gene TRBJ1-2, with D maybe TRBD1 (5 bases). CDR1 LGHNA and CDR2 YNFKEQ come from the germline V gene. Deletions cut 0 bases from V and 3 bases from J, with 8 bases between. This CDR3 has 14 residues. Here the CDR3 reads CASSQDMGDYGYTF. The CDR3 nucleotides are TGTGCCAGCAGCCAAGATATGGGGGACTATGGCTACACCTTC.

There are many counts of this clonotype. This chain connects TRBV5-4 to TRBJ2-3, with 7 bases aligning to TRBD2. The V gene end was trimmed by 2 bases and the J gene end by 1 base; junction bases not matched to a gene: 10. Looked up from germline, CDR1 is SGHNT and CDR2 is YYREEE (reference sequence). The CDR3 is made up of 17 amino acids. This chain's CDR3 is CASSLGPAGVGTDTQYF. The CDR3 nucleotides read TGTGCCAGCAGCTTAGGGCCGGCGGGGGTCGGCACAGATACGCAGTATTTT. Filled out from reference TRBV5-4 and TRBJ2-3, the complete variable domain reads ETGVTQSPTHLIKTRGQQVTLRCSSQSGHNTVSWYQQALGQGPQFIFQYYREEENGRGNFPPRFSGLQFPNYSSELNVNALELDDSALYLCASSLGPAGVGTDTQYFGPGTRLTVL.

This clonotype was picked up many times. The chain combines TRBV4-2 with TRBJ2-7; tentative D call: TRBD1 (6 bases). CDR3 size: 16 residues. The ends were cut back, 0 bases at V and 0 bases at J, with 12 bases in the middle. Germline loops: CDR1 LGHNA, CDR2 YNFKEQ. The CDR3 is CASSQDGWGRSYEQYF. The CDR3 nucleotides read TGTGCCAGCAGCCAAGATGGTTGGGGGCGCTCCTACGAGCAGTACTTC.